Listed here are 6 T cell receptor beta chains from one sample, sequenced in a study of cytomegalovirus exposure and HLA in healthy donors. PCR used 60 Vbeta primers and 13 Jbeta primers. Clones were read by immunoSEQ multiplex PCR, and TCRdb kept only the in-frame ones, dropping some. The sample shows about 150,000 clones, about 78% of them seen only once. Sequenced: PBMCs. The receptors here all came from a man in his fifties in good health and CMV-seropositive.

The chain carries TRBV28 and TRBJ1-6, with D possibly matching TRBD1 (5 bases). The germline V and J ends were trimmed by 7 bases and 9 bases, with 13 bases remaining between them. This CDR3 spans 13 amino acids. The V gene's germline CDR1 is MDHEN and CDR2 SYDVKM. The chain's CDR3 is CASTEGPFSPLHF. CDR3 DNA: TGTGCCAGCACGGAGGGGCCTTTTTCACCCCTCCACTTT. Full variable domain (rest looked up from reference TRBV28 and TRBJ1-6): DVKVTQSSRYLVKRTGEKVFLECVQDMDHENMFWYRQDPGLGLRLIYFSYDVKMKEKGDIPEGYSVSREKKERFSLILESASTNQTSMYLCASTEGPFSPLHFGNGTRLTVT.

J is TRBJ1-2 and V is TRBV19; the D gene is possibly TRBD1 (5 bases). Germline V lookup: CDR1 LNHDA, CDR2 SQIVND (reference sequence). V was clipped by 5 bases and J by 8 bases, with 18 bases between them. CDR3 length: 14 residues. CDR3 DNA sequence: TGTGCCAGTAGTTGGGACTTGAAGGGCAGGGGCTACACCTTC. Translating gives CASSWDLKGRGYTF.

The chain carries TRBV11-2 and TRBJ2-1; 7 nucleotides align to TRBD1. Trimming took 4 bases from V and 9 from J; bases not matched to a gene: 3. The germline V gene has CDR1 SGHAT and CDR2 FQNNGV. CDR3 length: 12 amino acids. The CDR3 is CASSSTGSEQFF. CDR3 nucleotide sequence: TGTGCCAGCAGCTCGACAGGGAGTGAGCAGTTCTTC.

V usage is TRBV11-2 and J usage is TRBJ2-7; 7 nucleotides align to TRBD2. CDR1 is SGHAT and CDR2 is FQNNGV in the germline V gene. The CDR3 totals 15 residues. Trimming took 2 bases from V and 3 from J; bases not matched to a gene: 7. The CDR3 is CASSLRLAEYYEQYF. The CDR3, as DNA: TGTGCCAGCAGCTTAAGGCTAGCGGAGTACTACGAGCAGTACTTC.

The chain recombines TRBV4-2 with TRBJ2-7, with a weak D call TRBD2 (7 bases). V lost 0 bases and J 3 bases, leaving 9 bases between the germline ends. The CDR3 contains 14 residues. Germline lookup yields CDR1 LGHNA and CDR2 YNFKEQ. The CDR3 is CASSQEGGLYEQYF. CDR3 nucleotide sequence: TGTGCCAGCAGCCAAGAGGGGGGGCTCTACGAGCAGTACTTC.

This clone was counted only a few times. This chain links TRBV18 with TRBJ2-7, with a weak D call TRBD1 (6 bases). This CDR3 comprises 15 residues. The germline CDR1 and CDR2 sequences are KGHSH and LQKENI. V lost 6 bases to trimming and J lost 4 bases, with 19 bases between them. The DNA for the CDR3 is TGTGCCAGCTCCCGGACAGACCTCGGATCATACGAGCAGTACTTC. It encodes CASSRTDLGSYEQYF.